This T cell receptor beta chain derives from a study of HIV-infected patients and healthy controls. In its sample, this clonotype was seen many times. No cell fractionation was done, so the repertoire covers all unsorted peripheral blood T cells. As controls, ten to eleven uninfected healthy donors gave samples, and a few gave a couple of samples roughly 3 months apart. V dropped 6 bases and J dropped 3 bases, with 19 bases sitting between them. Germline-derived CDR1 and CDR2 are MDHEN and SYDVKM. The CDR3 runs 16 residues. Reverse transcription used about 510 ng RNA and constant-region primers for alpha and beta. Alpha and beta chain libraries were made separately by chain-specific third strand synthesis with multiplexing indices. A single record per CDR3 protein comes from TCRdb applying MiXCR to the 5' RACE reads. Of approximately 22,000 distinct CDR3 sequences in the sample, more than 7.5% were seen once.

The rearrangement joins TRBV28 to TRBJ2-3; D possibly corresponds to TRBD1 (5 bases). The sequenced sample was blood. This TCR was sampled from an adult in good health. CDR3 amino acids: CASRDNRNEGTDTQYF. The CDR3 nucleotides read TGTGCCAGCAGGGATAACAGGAACGAAGGTACAGATACGCAGTATTTT.